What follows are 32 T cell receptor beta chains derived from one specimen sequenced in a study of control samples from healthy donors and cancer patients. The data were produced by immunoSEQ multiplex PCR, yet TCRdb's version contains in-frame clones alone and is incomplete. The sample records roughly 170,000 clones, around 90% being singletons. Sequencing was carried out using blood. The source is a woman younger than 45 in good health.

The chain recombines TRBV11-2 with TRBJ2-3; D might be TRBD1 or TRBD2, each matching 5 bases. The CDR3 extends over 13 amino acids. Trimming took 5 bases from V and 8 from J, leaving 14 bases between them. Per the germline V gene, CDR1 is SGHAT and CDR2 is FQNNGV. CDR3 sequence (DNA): TGTGCCAGCAGCGACGGGGCCTGGGTTACGCAGTATTTT. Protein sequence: CASSDGAWVTQYF.

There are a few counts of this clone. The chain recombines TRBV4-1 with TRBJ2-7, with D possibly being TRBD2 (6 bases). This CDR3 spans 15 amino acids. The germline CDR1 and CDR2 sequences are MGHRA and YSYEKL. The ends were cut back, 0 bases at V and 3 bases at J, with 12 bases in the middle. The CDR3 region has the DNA TGCGCCAGCAGCCAAGAGGAGGGGTCGGTCTACGAGCAGTACTTC. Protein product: CASSQEEGSVYEQYF.

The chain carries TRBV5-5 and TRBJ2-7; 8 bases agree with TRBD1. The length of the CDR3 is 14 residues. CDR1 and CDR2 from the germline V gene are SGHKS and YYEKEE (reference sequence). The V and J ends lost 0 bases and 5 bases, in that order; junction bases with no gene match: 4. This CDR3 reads CASSLGTGFHEQYV. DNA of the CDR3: TGTGCCAGCAGCTTGGGGACAGGGTTCCACGAGCAGTACGTC.

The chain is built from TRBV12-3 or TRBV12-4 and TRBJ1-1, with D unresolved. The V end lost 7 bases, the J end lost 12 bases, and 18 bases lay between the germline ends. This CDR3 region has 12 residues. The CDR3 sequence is CASTHGFVATFF. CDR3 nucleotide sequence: TGTGCCAGCACGCATGGTTTCGTGGCGACTTTCTTT.

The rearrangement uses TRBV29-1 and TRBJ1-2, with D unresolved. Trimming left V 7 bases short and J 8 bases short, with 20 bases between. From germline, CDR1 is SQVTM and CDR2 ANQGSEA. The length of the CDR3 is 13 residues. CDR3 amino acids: CSAAEDRTRGYTF. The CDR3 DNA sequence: TGCAGCGCCGCGGAGGACCGGACGAGAGGCTACACCTTC.

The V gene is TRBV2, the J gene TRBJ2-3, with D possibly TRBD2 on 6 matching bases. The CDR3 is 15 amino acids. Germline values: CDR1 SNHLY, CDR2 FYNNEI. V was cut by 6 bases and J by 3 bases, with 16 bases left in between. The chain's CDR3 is CASRAGTERTDTQYF. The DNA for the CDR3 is TGTGCCAGCAGAGCCGGGACTGAGCGTACAGATACGCAGTATTTT.

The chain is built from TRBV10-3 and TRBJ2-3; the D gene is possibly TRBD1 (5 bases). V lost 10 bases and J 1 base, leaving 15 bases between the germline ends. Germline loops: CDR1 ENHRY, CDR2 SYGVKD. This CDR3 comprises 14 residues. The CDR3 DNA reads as TGTGCCACCTTAGATTCACAGGGCACAGATACGCAGTATTTT. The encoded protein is CATLDSQGTDTQYF.

CDR3 DNA: TGTGCCAGCAGCTCTCAGACAGTCTCTAATTCACCCCTCCACTTT. Its protein is CASSSQTVSNSPLHF. The V and J genes are TRBV5-4 and TRBJ1-6; maybe TRBD1 (5 bases). Germline V gene lookup returns CDR1 SGHNT and CDR2 YYREEE (reference sequence). The CDR3 is made up of 15 amino acids. V lost 3 bases and J 6 bases, leaving 13 bases between the germline ends.

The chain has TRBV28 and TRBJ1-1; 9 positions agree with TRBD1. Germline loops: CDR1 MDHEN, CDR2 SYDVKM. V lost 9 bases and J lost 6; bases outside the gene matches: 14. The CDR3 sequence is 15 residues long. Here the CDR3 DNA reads TGTGCCAGTAGAATCCCACAGGGGGCGGTGGCTGAAGCTTTCTTT. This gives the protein CASRIPQGAVAEAFF. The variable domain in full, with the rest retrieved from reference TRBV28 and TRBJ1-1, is DVKVTQSSRYLVKRTGEKVFLECVQDMDHENMFWYRQDPGLGLRLIYFSYDVKMKEKGDIPEGYSVSREKKERFSLILESASTNQTSMYLCASRIPQGAVAEAFFGQGTRLTVV.

The CDR3 DNA follows: TGCGCCAGCAGCGCACAGGGGAAAGGTATTCAGGATGAGCAGTTCTTC. It codes for CASSAQGKGIQDEQFF. J is TRBJ2-1 and V is TRBV4-1, with 7 bases matching TRBD1. V trimming: 5 bases; J trimming: 8 bases; junction bases outside the gene matches: 15. This CDR3 contains 16 residues. Germline V CDR1 and CDR2: MGHRA, YSYEKL.

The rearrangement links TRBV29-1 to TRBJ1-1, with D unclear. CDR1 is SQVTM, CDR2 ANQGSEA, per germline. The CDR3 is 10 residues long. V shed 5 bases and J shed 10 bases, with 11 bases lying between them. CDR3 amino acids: CSVSNRSAFF. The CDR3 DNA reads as TGCAGCGTTTCTAACAGATCAGCTTTCTTT. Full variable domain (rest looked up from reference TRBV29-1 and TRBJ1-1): SAVISQKPSRDICQRGTSLTIQCQVDSQVTMMFWYRQQPGQSLTLIATANQGSEATYESGFVIDKFPISRPNLTFSTLTVSNMSPEDSSIYLCSVSNRSAFFGQGTRLTVV.

DNA of the CDR3: TGTGCCAGCAGTCCCAAGAACACCGGGGAGCTGTTTTTT. Encoded protein: CASSPKNTGELFF. V gene TRBV6-4 combines with J gene TRBJ2-2, with D unresolved. CDR3 length: 13 residues. Germline V gives CDR1 MRHNA, CDR2 SNTAGT. V gave up 5 bases and J gave up 1 base, with 5 bases separating them.

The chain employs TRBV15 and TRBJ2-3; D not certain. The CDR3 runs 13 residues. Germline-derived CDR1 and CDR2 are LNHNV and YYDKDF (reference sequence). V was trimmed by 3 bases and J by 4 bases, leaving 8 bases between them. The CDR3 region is CATSRSTADTQYF. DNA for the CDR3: TGTGCCACCAGCAGGAGTACGGCAGATACGCAGTATTTT.

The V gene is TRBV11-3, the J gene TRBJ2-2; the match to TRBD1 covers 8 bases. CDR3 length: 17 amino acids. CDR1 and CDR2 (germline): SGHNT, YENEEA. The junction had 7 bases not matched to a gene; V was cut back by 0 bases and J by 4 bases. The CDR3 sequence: CASSLDPGTGITGELFF. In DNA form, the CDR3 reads TGTGCCAGCAGCTTAGATCCCGGGACAGGAATCACCGGGGAGCTGTTTTTT.

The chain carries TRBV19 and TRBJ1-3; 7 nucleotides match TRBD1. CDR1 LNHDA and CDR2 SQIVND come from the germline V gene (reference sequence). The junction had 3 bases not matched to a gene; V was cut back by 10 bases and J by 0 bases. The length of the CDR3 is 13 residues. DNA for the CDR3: TGTGCCACCGGGACAGACTCTGGAAACACCATATATTTT. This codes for CATGTDSGNTIYF.

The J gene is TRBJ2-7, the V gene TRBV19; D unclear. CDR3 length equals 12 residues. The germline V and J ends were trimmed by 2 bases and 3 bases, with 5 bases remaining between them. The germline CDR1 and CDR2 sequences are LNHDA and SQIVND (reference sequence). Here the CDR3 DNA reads TGTGCCAGTAGTATAAACAACTACGAGCAGTACTTC. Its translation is CASSINNYEQYF.

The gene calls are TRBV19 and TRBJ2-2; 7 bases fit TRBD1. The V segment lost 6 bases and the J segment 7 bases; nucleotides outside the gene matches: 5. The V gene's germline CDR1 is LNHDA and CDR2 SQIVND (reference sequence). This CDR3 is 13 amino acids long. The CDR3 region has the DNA TGTGCCAGTAGGACAGGGTTAAGCGGGGAGCTGTTTTTT. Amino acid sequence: CASRTGLSGELFF. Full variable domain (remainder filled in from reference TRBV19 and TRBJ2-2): DGGITQSPKYLFRKEGQNVTLSCEQNLNHDAMYWYRQDPGQGLRLIYYSQIVNDFQKGDIAEGYSVSREKKESFPLTVTSAQKNPTAFYLCASRTGLSGELFFGEGSRLTVL.

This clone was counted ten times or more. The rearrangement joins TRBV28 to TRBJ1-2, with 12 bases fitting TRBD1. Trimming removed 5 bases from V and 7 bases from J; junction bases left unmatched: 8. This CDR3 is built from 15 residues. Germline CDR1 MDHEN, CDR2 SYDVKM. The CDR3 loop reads CASSLPGQGAAGYTF. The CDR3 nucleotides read TGTGCCAGCAGTCTTCCGGGACAGGGGGCGGCTGGCTACACCTTC.

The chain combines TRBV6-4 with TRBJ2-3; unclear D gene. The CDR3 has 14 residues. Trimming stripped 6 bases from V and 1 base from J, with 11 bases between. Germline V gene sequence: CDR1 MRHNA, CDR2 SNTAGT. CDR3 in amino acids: CASRLDGGTDTQYF. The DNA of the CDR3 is TGTGCCAGCAGGCTTGACGGAGGCACAGATACGCAGTATTTT.

The CDR3 region is CASSDWGVDTQYF. The CDR3 nucleotides are TGCGCCAGCAGCGATTGGGGTGTAGATACGCAGTATTTT. The V and J genes are TRBV5-1 and TRBJ2-3, with D uncertain. Germline values: CDR1 SGHRS, CDR2 YFSETQ. The V end was cut by 4 bases, the J end by 5 bases, with 11 bases between. This CDR3 has 13 amino acids.

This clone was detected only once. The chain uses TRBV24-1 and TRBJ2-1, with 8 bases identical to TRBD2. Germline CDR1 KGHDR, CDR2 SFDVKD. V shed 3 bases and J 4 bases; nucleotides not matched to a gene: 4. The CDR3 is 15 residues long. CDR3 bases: TGTGCCACCAGTGATAGAAGCGGGGGTTACAATGAGCAGTTCTTC. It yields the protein CATSDRSGGYNEQFF.

The DNA of the CDR3 is TGTGCCAGCAGTGGTAAGAGGGCCAATCAGCCCCAGCATTTT. This sequence encodes CASSGKRANQPQHF. The chain links TRBV2 to TRBJ1-5; D unclear. V was cut by 4 bases and J by 3 bases, with 10 bases left in between. The CDR3 has 14 amino acids. From germline, CDR1 is SNHLY and CDR2 FYNNEI.

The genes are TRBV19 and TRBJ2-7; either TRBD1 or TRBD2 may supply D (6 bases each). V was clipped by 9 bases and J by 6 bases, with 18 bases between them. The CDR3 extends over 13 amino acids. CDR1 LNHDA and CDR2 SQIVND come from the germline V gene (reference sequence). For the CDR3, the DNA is TGTGCCAGCTCTGGCAAAAAGGGGGGCGAGCAGTACTTC. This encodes CASSGKKGGEQYF. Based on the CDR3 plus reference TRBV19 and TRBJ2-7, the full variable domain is DGGITQSPKYLFRKEGQNVTLSCEQNLNHDAMYWYRQDPGQGLRLIYYSQIVNDFQKGDIAEGYSVSREKKESFPLTVTSAQKNPTAFYLCASSGKKGGEQYFGPGTRLTVT.

The CDR3 reads CASSQGLSTGELFF. The CDR3 DNA reads TGTGCCAGCAGCCAAGGATTATCGACCGGGGAGCTGTTTTTT. J is TRBJ2-2 and V is TRBV3-1 (or the pseudogene TRBV3-2); D is uncertain. In germline, CDR1 is LGHDT, CDR2 YNNKEL (reference sequence). CDR3 length: 14 residues. V was trimmed by 1 base and J by 5 bases, leaving 8 bases between them.

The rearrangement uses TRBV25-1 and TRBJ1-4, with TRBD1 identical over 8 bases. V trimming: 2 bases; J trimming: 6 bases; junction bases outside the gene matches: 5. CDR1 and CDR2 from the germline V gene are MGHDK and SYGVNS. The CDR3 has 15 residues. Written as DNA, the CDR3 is TGTGCCAGCAGTGAAGGGTGGACAGGGTATGAAAAACTGTTTTTT. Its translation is CASSEGWTGYEKLFF.

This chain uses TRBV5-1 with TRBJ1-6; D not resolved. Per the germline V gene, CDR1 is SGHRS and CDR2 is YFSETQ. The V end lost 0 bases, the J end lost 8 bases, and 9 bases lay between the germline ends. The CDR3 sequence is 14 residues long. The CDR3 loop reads CASSLARPDSPLHF. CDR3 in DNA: TGCGCCAGCAGCTTGGCTAGACCCGATTCACCCCTCCACTTT.

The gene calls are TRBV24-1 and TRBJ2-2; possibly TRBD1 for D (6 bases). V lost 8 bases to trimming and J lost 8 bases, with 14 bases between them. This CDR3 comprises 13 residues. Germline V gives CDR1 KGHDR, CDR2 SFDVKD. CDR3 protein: CATTPGRGGELFF. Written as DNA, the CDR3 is TGTGCCACCACCCCCGGTAGGGGGGGGGAGCTGTTTTTT.

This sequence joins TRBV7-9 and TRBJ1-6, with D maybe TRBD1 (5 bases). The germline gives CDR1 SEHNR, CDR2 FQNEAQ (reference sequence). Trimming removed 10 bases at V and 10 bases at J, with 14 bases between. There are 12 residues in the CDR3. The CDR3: CAIQGIGSPLHF. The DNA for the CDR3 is TGTGCCATCCAGGGTATCGGGTCACCCCTCCACTTT.

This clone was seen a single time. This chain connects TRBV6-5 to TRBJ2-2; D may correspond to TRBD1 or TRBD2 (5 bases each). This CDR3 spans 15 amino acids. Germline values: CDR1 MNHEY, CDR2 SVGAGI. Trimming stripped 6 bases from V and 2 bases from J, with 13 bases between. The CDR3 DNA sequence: TGTGCCAGCAGAACCCCCGGGACCAACACCGGGGAGCTGTTTTTT. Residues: CASRTPGTNTGELFF.

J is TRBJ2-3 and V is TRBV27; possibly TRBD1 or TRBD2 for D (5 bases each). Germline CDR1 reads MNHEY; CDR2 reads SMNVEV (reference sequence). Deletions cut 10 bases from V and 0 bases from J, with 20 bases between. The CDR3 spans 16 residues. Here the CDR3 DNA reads TGTGCCACAGGTCCCCTGGGGGAGACTAGCACAGATACGCAGTATTTT. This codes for CATGPLGETSTDTQYF.

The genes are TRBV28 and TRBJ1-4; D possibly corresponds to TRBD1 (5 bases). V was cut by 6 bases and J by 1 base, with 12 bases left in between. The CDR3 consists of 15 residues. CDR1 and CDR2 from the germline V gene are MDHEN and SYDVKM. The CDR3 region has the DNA TGTGCCAGCAGCGAGATGGGGGAAACTAATGAAAAACTGTTTTTT. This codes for CASSEMGETNEKLFF.

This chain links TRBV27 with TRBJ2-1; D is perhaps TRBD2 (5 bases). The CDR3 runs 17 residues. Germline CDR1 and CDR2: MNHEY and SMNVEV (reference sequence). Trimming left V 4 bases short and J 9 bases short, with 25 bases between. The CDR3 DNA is TGTGCCAGCAGTTCGTATGATCCCAAGGAGGAACTCGGTGAGCAGTTCTTC. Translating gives CASSSYDPKEELGEQFF.